The 6 T cell receptor beta chains reported below all come from one sample, sequenced in a study of blood T cell repertoires in COVID-19. This table comes from immunoSEQ multiplex PCR, and its TCRdb copy is limited to in-frame clones, with some not included. The sample holds about 58,000 clones, more than 60% seen once. Sequenced input: peripheral blood. Receptors were obtained from a human donor in a cohort sampled during active COVID-19.

The V gene is TRBV5-1, the J gene TRBJ1-5; perhaps TRBD1 as D (5 bases). Trimming stripped 5 bases from V and 1 base from J, with 10 bases between. Germline values: CDR1 SGHRS, CDR2 YFSETQ. CDR3 length: 14 amino acids. The CDR3 spells CASRAGPSNQPQHF. The CDR3 DNA sequence: TGCGCCAGCAGGGCGGGACCGAGCAATCAGCCCCAGCATTTT. The variable domain in full, with the rest retrieved from reference TRBV5-1 and TRBJ1-5, is KAGVTQTPRYLIKTRGQQVTLSCSPISGHRSVSWYQQTPGQGLQFLFEYFSETQRNKGNFPGRFSGRQFSNSRSEMNVSTLELGDSALYLCASRAGPSNQPQHFGDGTRLSIL.

Here the CDR3 reads CATSDSSSGSYEQYF. The CDR3 DNA sequence: TGTGCCACCAGTGATTCGTCTAGCGGAAGCTACGAGCAGTACTTC. This chain links TRBV24-1 with TRBJ2-7; 7 bases agree with TRBD2. Germline values: CDR1 KGHDR, CDR2 SFDVKD. There are 15 residues in the CDR3. With 2 bases clipped from V and 3 bases from J, the junction kept 6 bases outside the gene matches.

The chain joins TRBV3-1 (or the pseudogene TRBV3-2) to TRBJ2-7, with 10 bases fitting TRBD2. This CDR3 has 14 residues. CDR1 and CDR2 (germline): LGHDT, YNNKEL (reference sequence). The V gene end was trimmed by 4 bases and the J gene end by 7 bases; junction bases not matched to a gene: 7. CDR3 sequence reads: CASSPLAGVDEQYF. The CDR3 bases are TGTGCCAGCAGCCCCCTAGCGGGGGTCGATGAGCAGTACTTC.

The rearrangement links TRBV28 to TRBJ2-7; D may be TRBD2 (6 bases). V lost 5 bases and J 4 bases, leaving 18 bases between the germline ends. Germline CDR1 reads MDHEN; CDR2 reads SYDVKM. The CDR3 loop spans 15 amino acids. CDR3 region: CASSLPLAWRYEQYF. CDR3 sequence (DNA): TGTGCCAGCAGTCTACCACTAGCTTGGAGGTACGAGCAGTACTTC.

CDR3: CASSDRGQASREQYF. CDR3 bases: TGTGCCAGCAGTGATCGAGGGCAGGCCTCTCGCGAGCAGTACTTC. The chain combines TRBV2 with TRBJ2-7, with D tentatively TRBD2 (5 bases). V gave up 3 bases and J gave up 6 bases, with 18 bases separating them. Germline V gene data show CDR1 as SNHLY and CDR2 as FYNNEI. There are 15 residues in the CDR3.

The chain recombines TRBV9 with TRBJ1-6; 12 bases are shared with TRBD1. V was clipped by 1 base and J by 9 bases; unmatched bases: 2. The germline V gene encodes CDR1 SGDLS and CDR2 YYNGEE. The CDR3 loop spans 15 amino acids. This chain's CDR3 is CASSVRDRGLSPLHF. CDR3 nucleotide sequence: TGTGCCAGCAGCGTAAGGGACAGGGGGCTTTCACCCCTCCACTTT.